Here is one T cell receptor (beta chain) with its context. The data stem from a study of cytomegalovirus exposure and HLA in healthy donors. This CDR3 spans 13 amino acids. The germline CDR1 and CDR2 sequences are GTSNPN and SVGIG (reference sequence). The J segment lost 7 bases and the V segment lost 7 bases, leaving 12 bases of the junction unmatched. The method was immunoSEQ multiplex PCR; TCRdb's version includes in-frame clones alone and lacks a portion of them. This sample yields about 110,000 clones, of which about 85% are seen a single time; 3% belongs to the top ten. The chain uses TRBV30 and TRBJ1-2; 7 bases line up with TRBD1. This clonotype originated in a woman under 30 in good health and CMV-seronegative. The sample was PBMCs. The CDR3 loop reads CAYLTGVPTGYTF. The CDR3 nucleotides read TGTGCCTATCTAACAGGGGTCCCCACTGGCTACACCTTC.